This T cell receptor beta chain was captured by sequencing in a study of T cell responses to AZD1222 COVID-19 vaccine. General observations from the study: Donors were largely white British and mainly female; clonal diversity was possibly underestimated. Spike-specific TCR breadth and depth grew following two AZD1222 doses. Researchers report vaccine-associated CD4 TCRs spanning spike, with dominance at 160-218 and 743-854.

For this clone: Its antigen is not identified.

This CDR3 spans 14 amino acids. V gave up 5 bases and J gave up 8 bases; unmatched junction bases: 9. Germline lookup yields CDR1 MNHEY and CDR2 SVGEGT. Profiled with immunoSEQ multiplex PCR; TCRdb holds only in-frame clones, not every one. The data contain more than 65,000 clones, about 90% of them singletons. Sequencing used peripheral blood, obtained on day 0 of AZD1222 vaccination. This clonotype was sampled from an adult in good health. The chain recombines TRBV6-2 or TRBV6-3 with TRBJ2-3; the match to TRBD2 covers 8 bases. The CDR3 spells CASSPGGGLGTQYF. CDR3 bases: TGTGCCAGCAGTCCGGGGGGGGGCTTGGGTACGCAGTATTTT.